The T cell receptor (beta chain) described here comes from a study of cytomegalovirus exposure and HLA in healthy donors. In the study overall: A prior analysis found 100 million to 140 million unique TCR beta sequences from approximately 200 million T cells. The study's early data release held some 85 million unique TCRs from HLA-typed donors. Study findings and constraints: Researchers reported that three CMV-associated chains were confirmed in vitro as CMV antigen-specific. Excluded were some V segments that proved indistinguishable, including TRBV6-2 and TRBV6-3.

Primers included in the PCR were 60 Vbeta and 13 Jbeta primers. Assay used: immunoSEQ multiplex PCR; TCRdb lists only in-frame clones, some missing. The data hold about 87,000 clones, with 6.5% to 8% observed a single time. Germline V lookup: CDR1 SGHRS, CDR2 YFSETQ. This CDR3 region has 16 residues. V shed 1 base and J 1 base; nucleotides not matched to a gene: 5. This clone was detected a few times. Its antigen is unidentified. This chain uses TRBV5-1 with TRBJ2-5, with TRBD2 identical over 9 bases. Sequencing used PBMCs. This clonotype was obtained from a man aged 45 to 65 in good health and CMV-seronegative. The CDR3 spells CASSLTSSGIQETQYF. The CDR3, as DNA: TGCGCCAGCAGCTTGACGTCTAGCGGGATCCAAGAGACCCAGTACTTC.